In this sample, the clone carrying this T cell receptor beta chain turned up a few times. Researchers amplified the TCR beta CDR3 regions from RNA transcripts. Carried out on the TCR CDR3, a first-round RT-PCR used the HTBI primer set. TCRdb recomputed calls from the multiplex PCR reads with MiXCR, one row per CDR3 protein. The table lists some 490,000 distinct CDR3 sequences, roughly 22% of them singletons. This record comes from a study of T cells in Graves' hyperthyroidism and ophthalmopathy. Looking at the study overall: Initial diagnosis, before any treatment, was when peripheral blood was collected.

The V segment lost 8 bases and the J segment 4 bases; nucleotides outside the gene matches: 4. This CDR3 has 12 residues. Germline CDR1 and CDR2: SNHLY and FYNNEI. Ophthalmopathy patients had moderate-to-severe active disease, CAS ≥3, NOSPECS ≥4, and disease duration under 3 months. Orbital computed tomography and thyroid ultrasound, together with serum TRAb and thyroxine and clinical symptoms, were used for diagnoses. The chain joins TRBV2 to TRBJ2-7, with 8 bases aligning to TRBD2. Sequencing input: blood. This clonotype was sampled from a woman in her 70s with Graves' ophthalmopathy. The CDR3: CASSGGQYEQYF. As DNA, the CDR3 is TGTGCCAGCTCGGGAGGGCAGTACGAGCAGTACTTC.